Sequencing of this T cell receptor beta chain was carried out in a study of cytomegalovirus exposure and HLA in healthy donors. Concerning this clone itself: Its antigen is as yet unknown.

V gave up 2 bases and J gave up 10 bases, with 12 bases separating them. Germline lookup yields CDR1 GTSNPN and CDR2 SVGIG (reference sequence). The CDR3 loop spans 12 amino acids. Primers: 60 Vbeta forward and 13 Jbeta reverse. This table comes from immunoSEQ multiplex PCR, and its TCRdb copy is limited to in-frame clones, with some not included. The data hold 100,000 to 150,000 clones, with roughly 70% observed a single time. Study-level points and caveats: Researchers reported from a later analysis that most CMV-associated TCR beta chains appeared HLA-restricted. Most TCR sequences proved rare, with some public TCRs found in many donors. A list of 164 TCR beta chains associated with cytomegalovirus was given.

The sample was PBMCs. J is TRBJ2-1 and V is TRBV30, with D possibly matching TRBD1 (6 bases). The source is a man aged 35-49 years in good health and CMV-seropositive. The CDR3 nucleotides read TGTGCCTGGAGTATTCCAGGGGTCGAGCAGTTCTTC. Protein product: CAWSIPGVEQFF.